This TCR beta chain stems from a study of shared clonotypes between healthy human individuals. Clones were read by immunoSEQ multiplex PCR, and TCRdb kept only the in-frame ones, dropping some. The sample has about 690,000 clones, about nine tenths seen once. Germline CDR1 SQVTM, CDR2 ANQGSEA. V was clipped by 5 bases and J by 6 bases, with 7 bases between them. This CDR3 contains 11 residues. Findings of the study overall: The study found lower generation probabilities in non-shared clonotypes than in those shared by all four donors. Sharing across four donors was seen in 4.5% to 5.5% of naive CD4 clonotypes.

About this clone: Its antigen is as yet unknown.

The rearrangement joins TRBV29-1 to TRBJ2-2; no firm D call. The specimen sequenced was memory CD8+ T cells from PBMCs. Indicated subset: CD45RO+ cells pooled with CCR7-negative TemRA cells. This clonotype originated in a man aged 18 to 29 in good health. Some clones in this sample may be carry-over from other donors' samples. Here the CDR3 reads CSVLKAGELFF. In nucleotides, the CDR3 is TGCAGCGTTCTGAAGGCCGGGGAGCTGTTTTTT.